This T cell receptor beta chain appears in the sequencing data of a study of shared clonotypes between healthy human individuals. Whole-study results and caveats: Some clonotypes were shared by all four sorted-subset donors, while others were not shared. The non-shared ones had lower generation probabilities than the shared ones.

With regard to this clone: Its target is unknown.

This CDR3 comprises 15 residues. The V gene's germline CDR1 is MNHEY and CDR2 SMNVEV (reference sequence). Trimming shortened V by 5 bases and J by 3 bases, and 17 bases separated the two germline ends. TCRdb's copy holds only in-frame clones and misses some; the assay was immunoSEQ multiplex PCR. The table lists over 800,000 clones, almost 95% of them singletons. Naive CD8 cells comprised CD45RO-negative, CCR7-positively selected cells, excluding terminally differentiated effector memory CD45RA+ cells. V usage is TRBV27 and J usage is TRBJ2-7; D perhaps matches TRBD1 (5 bases). The sequence came from a man aged 30 to 45 in good health. The sequencing input was naive CD8+ T cells sorted from blood. The CDR3 nucleotides read TGTGCCAGCAGTCCTTTGGGGCTAGGTGGCTACGAGCAGTACTTC. Its protein is CASSPLGLGGYEQYF.